Listed here are 25 T cell receptor beta chains from one sample, sequenced in a study of blood T cell repertoires in COVID-19. Clones were read by immunoSEQ multiplex PCR, and TCRdb kept only the in-frame ones, dropping some. Of about 97,000 clones listed, over 80% are singletons. The sample was peripheral blood. These receptors all come from a man aged 45 to 65 with active COVID-19.

The chain carries TRBV6-1 and TRBJ2-1; 11 nucleotides agree with TRBD1. The J segment lost 7 bases and the V segment lost 4 bases, leaving 9 bases of the junction unmatched. This CDR3 comprises 16 residues. Germline CDR1 MNHNS, CDR2 SASEGT. The CDR3 DNA reads as TGTGCCAGCAGTGGGGGACAGGGGGGTCTGCGGAATGAGCAGTTCTTC. It specifies CASSGGQGGLRNEQFF.

The V call is TRBV5-1, the J call TRBJ1-4, with 7 bases fitting TRBD1. Germline V CDR1 and CDR2: SGHRS, YFSETQ. The junction had 6 bases not matched to a gene; V was cut back by 4 bases and J by 0 bases. There are 16 residues in the CDR3. The chain's CDR3 is CASSAGGQATNEKLFF. For the CDR3, the DNA is TGCGCCAGCAGCGCAGGAGGACAGGCAACTAATGAAAAACTGTTTTTT.

This chain links TRBV4-2 with TRBJ2-1, with TRBD2 matching 7 bases. Germline values: CDR1 LGHNA, CDR2 YNFKEQ. Trimming removed 1 base from V and 3 bases from J; junction bases left unmatched: 15. CDR3 length: 19 residues. CDR3 sequence: CASSQAGSGALLFYNEQFF. The CDR3 coding sequence is TGTGCCAGCAGCCAAGCGGGGAGCGGGGCCCTCCTATTCTACAATGAGCAGTTCTTC.

The V gene is TRBV3-1 (or the pseudogene TRBV3-2), the J gene TRBJ2-5; 11 bases match TRBD2. The CDR3 runs 21 residues. Germline CDR1 is LGHDT and CDR2 is YNNKEL (reference sequence). After removal of 0 bases from V and 5 bases from J, the junction contained 20 bases not matched to a gene. The CDR3 DNA is TGTGCCAGCAGCCAAGAAATAGCAACCGGGACTAGCGGAGGGCAGAGGGAGACCCAGTACTTC. It encodes CASSQEIATGTSGGQRETQYF.

This chain joins TRBV10-3 and TRBJ1-4; D is perhaps TRBD1 (5 bases). The CDR3 covers 15 residues. Germline CDR1 is ENHRY and CDR2 is SYGVKD. Trimming stripped 4 bases from V and 0 bases from J, with 9 bases between. CDR3 sequence: CAISVGQSTNEKLFF. The CDR3 coding sequence is TGTGCCATCAGTGTTGGACAATCAACTAATGAAAAACTGTTTTTT.

The chain couples TRBV10-3 to TRBJ2-1; possible D gene TRBD2, 6 bases. Per the germline V gene, CDR1 is ENHRY and CDR2 is SYGVKD. There are 15 residues in the CDR3. Trimming removed 5 bases from V and 7 bases from J, with 18 bases in between. DNA for the CDR3: TGTGCCATCAGTACCGGGACTTCTCTTGTAAATGAGCAGTTCTTC. Translated, it gives CAISTGTSLVNEQFF.

The chain carries TRBV5-1 and TRBJ1-2; TRBD1 is a possible D gene (5 bases). Deletions cut 0 bases from V and 8 bases from J, with 17 bases between. CDR3 length: 15 residues. The germline V gene encodes CDR1 SGHRS and CDR2 YFSETQ. CDR3 loop: CASSLEGWGSGGYTF. The CDR3 region has the DNA TGCGCCAGCAGCTTGGAAGGATGGGGCTCAGGGGGCTACACCTTC.

The chain uses TRBV24-1 and TRBJ2-5, with D possibly being TRBD1 (6 bases). Trimming shortened V by 2 bases and J by 1 base, and 13 bases separated the two germline ends. The V gene's germline CDR1 is KGHDR and CDR2 SFDVKD. CDR3 length: 16 amino acids. The CDR3 DNA follows: TGTGCCACCAGTGATTCGAGGACAGCTTTCCAAGAGACCCAGTACTTC. This translates into CATSDSRTAFQETQYF.

The chain employs TRBV27 and TRBJ2-1; TRBD1 is a possible D gene (6 bases). From germline, CDR1 is MNHEY and CDR2 SMNVEV (reference sequence). CDR3 length equals 12 residues. Trimming took 5 bases from V and 9 from J, leaving 11 bases between them. This CDR3 is CASSLQGFEQFF. CDR3 coding DNA: TGTGCCAGCAGTCTCCAGGGGTTTGAGCAGTTCTTC.

This clone is a singleton in its sample. The chain recombines TRBV3-1 (or the pseudogene TRBV3-2) with TRBJ2-7; D gene unclear. From germline, CDR1 is LGHDT and CDR2 YNNKEL (reference sequence). The CDR3 has 12 residues. The V end was cut by 1 base, the J end by 3 bases, with 4 bases between. For the CDR3, the DNA is TGTGCCAGCAGCCAAGGAGTCTACGAGCAGTACTTC. Translated, it gives CASSQGVYEQYF.

The chain joins TRBV19 to TRBJ2-2, with TRBD1 matching 9 bases. This CDR3 comprises 16 residues. With V trimmed by 3 bases and J by 5 bases, 7 bases remained unmatched. Germline-derived CDR1 and CDR2 are LNHDA and SQIVND (reference sequence). The CDR3 sequence is CASSMLTGTGTGELFF. CDR3 DNA sequence: TGTGCCAGTAGTATGTTAACCGGGACAGGGACCGGGGAGCTGTTTTTT.

This chain uses TRBV19 with TRBJ1-1, with D unclear. This CDR3 is 14 amino acids long. CDR1 and CDR2 (germline): LNHDA, SQIVND (reference sequence). The ends were cut back, 1 base at V and 1 base at J, with 7 bases in the middle. The CDR3 DNA follows: TGTGCCAGTAGTATAGTTTCGGGGAACACTGAAGCTTTCTTT. Amino acids: CASSIVSGNTEAFF.

The genes are TRBV5-1 and TRBJ2-1; 7 bases match TRBD2. Germline V gene lookup returns CDR1 SGHRS and CDR2 YFSETQ. This CDR3 comprises 14 residues. The trim removed 0 bases at V and 8 bases at J, leaving 5 bases unmatched. CDR3 amino acids: CASSLDSGKYEQFF. CDR3 in DNA: TGCGCCAGCAGCTTGGACAGCGGGAAGTATGAGCAGTTCTTC. Combining the CDR3 with reference TRBV5-1 and TRBJ2-1 gives the whole variable domain KAGVTQTPRYLIKTRGQQVTLSCSPISGHRSVSWYQQTPGQGLQFLFEYFSETQRNKGNFPGRFSGRQFSNSRSEMNVSTLELGDSALYLCASSLDSGKYEQFFGPGTRLTVL.

This clone is a singleton in its sample. The chain uses TRBV7-9 and TRBJ1-2; D is unclear. The ends were cut back, 4 bases at V and 4 bases at J, with 13 bases in the middle. Looked up from germline, CDR1 is SEHNR and CDR2 is FQNEAQ (reference sequence). The CDR3 has 14 amino acids. The CDR3 nucleotides read TGTGCCAGCAGCTCACCCGCAGGCCCCTATGGCTACACCTTC. It codes for CASSSPAGPYGYTF.

The rearrangement links TRBV5-1 to TRBJ2-7, with 10 nucleotides matching TRBD1. This CDR3 has 16 amino acids. CDR1 is SGHRS, CDR2 YFSETQ, per germline. J was trimmed by 5 bases and V by 3 bases; bases with no gene match: 11. The CDR3 region is CASSSSQGQGFDEQYF. The CDR3 DNA follows: TGCGCCAGCAGCTCCTCTCAGGGACAGGGGTTCGACGAGCAGTACTTC.

This clone has more than one count but fewer than ten. This chain connects TRBV25-1 to TRBJ1-4, with 8 bases that match TRBD1. CDR1 is MGHDK, CDR2 SYGVNS, per germline. There are 15 residues in the CDR3. V was pared by 3 bases and J by 7 bases, with 7 bases of the junction left unmatched. The CDR3 bases are TGTGCCAGCAGTGACCCCGGGACAGGCATTGAAAAACTGTTTTTT. Translated, it gives CASSDPGTGIEKLFF.

J is TRBJ1-2 and V is TRBV2; possibly TRBD1 for D (6 bases). Trimming left V 6 bases short and J 8 bases short, with 19 bases between. This CDR3 comprises 14 residues. Germline V CDR1 and CDR2: SNHLY, FYNNEI. The CDR3 is CASSARQDQAGYTF. CDR3 DNA: TGTGCCAGCAGCGCACGACAGGATCAGGCCGGCTACACCTTC.

This clone was counted a single time. The chain combines TRBV2 with TRBJ1-1; 7 bases match TRBD1. The CDR3 is made up of 14 amino acids. Germline V CDR1 and CDR2: SNHLY, FYNNEI. The J segment lost 4 bases and the V segment lost 8 bases, leaving 10 bases of the junction unmatched. CDR3 nucleotide sequence: TGTGCCAGCCTTGCCAGGGGGGTTGCCACTGAAGCTTTCTTT. Amino acid sequence: CASLARGVATEAFF.

The genes are TRBV5-1 and TRBJ1-6; no firm D call. The germline V and J ends were trimmed by 0 bases and 7 bases, with 20 bases remaining between them. The V gene's germline CDR1 is SGHRS and CDR2 YFSETQ. CDR3 length: 18 residues. Here the CDR3 DNA reads TGCGCCAGCAGCTTGGCTGGAGGCGGTTACAGACCGAATTCACCCCTCCACTTT. It translates to CASSLAGGGYRPNSPLHF.

This clone was seen once. CDR3 DNA sequence: TGTGCCAGCAGCGGTGAGGGAGAAGCTTTCTTT. Its translation is CASSGEGEAFF. This rearrangement joins TRBV9 to TRBJ1-1; D unresolved. Germline CDR1 is SGDLS and CDR2 is YYNGEE. Trimming took off 3 bases at V and 8 bases at J, with 8 bases between the two ends. This CDR3 has 11 amino acids. Drawing the rest from reference TRBV9 and TRBJ1-1, the complete variable domain is DSGVTQTPKHLITATGQRVTLRCSPRSGDLSVYWYQQSLDQGLQFLIQYYNGEERAKGNILERFSAQQFPDLHSELNLSSLELGDSALYFCASSGEGEAFFGQGTRLTVV.

This clone was recorded only once. The gene calls are TRBV24-1 and TRBJ2-3; 8 bases match TRBD1. The CDR3 runs to 17 residues. The ends lost 3 bases at V and 0 bases at J; junction bases unmatched: 7. Germline V gene lookup returns CDR1 KGHDR and CDR2 SFDVKD. The CDR3 coding sequence is TGTGCCACCAGTGATCGACCTCAGGGGGCTAGCACAGATACGCAGTATTTT. This gives the protein CATSDRPQGASTDTQYF.

As for this clone: In this CDR3 the conserved last residue, phenylalanine or tryptophan, is missing, so a read error is likely. The DNA is left out, because the CDR3 cannot be placed on it with certainty; the CDR3 is given as TCRdb lists it. The rearrangement links TRBV3-1 (or the pseudogene TRBV3-2) to TRBJ1-2. The V gene's germline CDR1 is LGHDT and CDR2 YNNKEL (reference sequence). The CDR3 comprises 13 residues, both ends counted. CDR3 loop: CASSPFREPILFV.

The chain carries TRBV2 and TRBJ2-7, with a tentative D call TRBD1 (5 bases). CDR3 length: 12 amino acids. CDR1 and CDR2 (germline): SNHLY, FYNNEI. Trimming stripped 1 base from V and 4 bases from J, with 5 bases between. CDR3 amino acids: CASSEEGYEQYF. The CDR3 coding sequence is TGTGCCAGCAGTGAAGAGGGGTACGAGCAGTACTTC.

The rearrangement joins TRBV9 to TRBJ2-3, with D unresolved. Looked up from germline, CDR1 is SGDLS and CDR2 is YYNGEE. V was cut by 2 bases and J by 1 base, with 5 bases left in between. The CDR3 loop spans 13 amino acids. The CDR3 coding sequence is TGTGCCAGCAGCGTCCGGGGCACAGATACGCAGTATTTT. As protein: CASSVRGTDTQYF.

The chain is built from TRBV3-1 (or the pseudogene TRBV3-2) and TRBJ2-7, with 7 nucleotides matching TRBD1. The CDR3 consists of 14 residues. Germline V gene data show CDR1 as LGHDT and CDR2 as YNNKEL (reference sequence). The ends lost 4 bases at V and 3 bases at J; junction bases unmatched: 6. The CDR3 nucleotides read TGTGCCAGCAGCCCGCGACAGGGTGGCTACGAGCAGTACTTC. Its translation is CASSPRQGGYEQYF.